This paragraph covers one T cell receptor beta chain sequence. Its antigen is as yet unknown. Time point of the sample: newly diagnosed GD, antithyroid drugs for less than 3 months. RNA extracted from PBMCs served as the sequencing template. The V gene lost 6 bases and the J gene lost 0 bases, with 9 bases spanning the gap. The CDR3 covers 14 residues. The germline V gene encodes CDR1 MDHEN and CDR2 SYDVKM. The sample is drawn from a study of regulatory T cells in long-lasting Graves disease. Findings and caveats of the study: There were preferences for TRBV28, TRBJ1-2 and TRBJ2-5 in persistent disease.

Both iRepertoire HTBI primers and Arm-PCR of CDR3 regions were used to build the TCR beta libraries. TCRdb ran MiXCR on the multiplex PCR reads and lists one entry per CDR3 protein. This sample carries over 350,000 distinct CDR3 sequences, 14% of them seen once, and the ten largest clones take about a sixth. This sample also appeared in a second study, on T cells in Graves' hyperthyroidism and ophthalmopathy. That report notes: Within blood appeared most thyroid clonotypes that had expanded above 0.001.

This sequence joins TRBV28 and TRBJ1-5; tentatively, D is TRBD1 (5 bases). The source material was peripheral blood mononuclear cells (PBMCs), sampled at new diagnosis, from a patient treated with antithyroid drugs. The TCR originated in a woman aged 45-59 years with Graves disease. CDR3 sequence: CASRDTGSNQPQHF. The CDR3 DNA reads as TGTGCCAGCAGGGATACAGGTAGCAATCAGCCCCAGCATTTT.